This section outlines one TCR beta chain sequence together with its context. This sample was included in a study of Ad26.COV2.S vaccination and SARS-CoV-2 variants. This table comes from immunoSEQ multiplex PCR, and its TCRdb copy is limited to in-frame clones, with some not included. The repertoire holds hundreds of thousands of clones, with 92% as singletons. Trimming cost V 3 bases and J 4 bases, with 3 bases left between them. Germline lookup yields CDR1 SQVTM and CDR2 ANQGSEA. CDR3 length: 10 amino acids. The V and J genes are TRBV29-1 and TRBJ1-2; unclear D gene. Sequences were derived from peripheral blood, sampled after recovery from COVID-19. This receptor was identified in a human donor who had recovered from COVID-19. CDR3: CSVEGYGYTF. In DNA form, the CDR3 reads TGCAGCGTTGAGGGCTATGGCTACACCTTC. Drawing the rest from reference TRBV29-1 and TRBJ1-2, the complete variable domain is SAVISQKPSRDICQRGTSLTIQCQVDSQVTMMFWYRQQPGQSLTLIATANQGSEATYESGFVIDKFPISRPNLTFSTLTVSNMSPEDSSIYLCSVEGYGYTFGSGTRLTVV.